Sequencing of this TCR beta chain was carried out in a study of T cells expressing NK-cell markers. Study summary: Sequencing of TCR beta repertoires drew on sorted CD3+CD56+NKG2C+, CD3+CD56+NKG2C- and CD3+CD56-NKG2C+ T cells. General study results and limits: In a group of several donors, dominant NKG2C+ clonotypes represented 1.0-7.0% of CD8+ T cells. One observes that, in several donors, these clonotypes were also the leading ones within the CD3+CD56-NKG2C+ fraction.

cDNA encoding TCR beta was synthesized via 5'RACE template switching incorporating UMIs. TCRdb processed the 5' RACE reads again and assigns one entry to each CDR3 protein, with no DNA. The record lists 350,000 to 500,000 distinct CDR3 sequences, of which the ten most abundant hold less than 7.5%. A remark on this clonotype: Its antigen is unknown.

CDR1 is MNHEY, CDR2 SVGEGT, per germline. The CDR3 spans 12 residues. The sequencing input was blood T cells: a sorted CD56 or NKG2C T cell subset, CD4+ or CD8+ T cells, or bulk PBMC T cells (not recorded which). This chain uses TRBV6-2 or TRBV6-3 with TRBJ2-7; absent DNA, TCRdb's TRBD1 call cannot be checked. This receptor was taken from a woman aged 18-70 years in good health. CDR3 amino acids: CASSHLMGVQYF.